This record looks at one TCR beta chain sequence and its context. Its antigen is not identified. At one end the junction does not follow the germline gene, possibly because of a read error. The data were obtained in a study of cytomegalovirus exposure and HLA in healthy donors. Overall study: Inside one of the first data releases sat about 85 million unique TCRs taken from HLA-typed donors. Study-wide findings and caveats: Across all donors, roughly uniform sequencing depth was an assumption of the presence/absence analyses. TCR sequences were mostly rare, though some public TCRs occurred in many donors.

Sampled while nominally healthy, donors likely had unrecorded immune exposures. The PCR had 60 Vbeta and 13 Jbeta primers. Only in-frame clones appear in the TCRdb table, and some are missing; sequencing was by immunoSEQ multiplex PCR. The repertoire has fewer than 200,000 clones, more than 80% of them found once; the top ten carry 6% to 9%. Sequencing was performed on PBMCs. This receptor was identified in a woman aged 25 to 39 in good health and CMV-seropositive.

The CDR3 DNA reads TGTGCCAGCAGCTCATCAACAGGGGGCTCTCACTTC. Amino acid sequence: CASSSSTGGSHF. The chain is built from TRBV7-9 and TRBJ2-7; 9 bases agree with TRBD1. This CDR3 comprises 12 residues. The V gene's germline CDR1 is SEHNR and CDR2 FQNEAQ (reference sequence).